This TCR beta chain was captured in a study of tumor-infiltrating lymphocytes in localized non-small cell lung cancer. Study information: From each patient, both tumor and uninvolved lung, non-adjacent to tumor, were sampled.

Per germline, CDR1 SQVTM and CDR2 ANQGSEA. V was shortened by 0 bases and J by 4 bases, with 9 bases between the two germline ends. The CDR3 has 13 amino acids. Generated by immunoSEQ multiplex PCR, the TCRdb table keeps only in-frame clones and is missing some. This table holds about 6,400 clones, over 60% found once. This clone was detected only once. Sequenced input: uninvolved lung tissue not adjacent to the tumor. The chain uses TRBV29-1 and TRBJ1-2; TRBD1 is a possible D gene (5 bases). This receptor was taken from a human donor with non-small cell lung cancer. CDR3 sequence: CSVEDFGTYGYTF. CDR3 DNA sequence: TGCAGCGTTGAAGATTTCGGGACCTATGGCTACACCTTC. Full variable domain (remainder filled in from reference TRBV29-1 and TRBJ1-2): SAVISQKPSRDICQRGTSLTIQCQVDSQVTMMFWYRQQPGQSLTLIATANQGSEATYESGFVIDKFPISRPNLTFSTLTVSNMSPEDSSIYLCSVEDFGTYGYTFGSGTRLTVV.